A selection of T cell receptor beta chains follows, all from one sample in a study of naive and memory T cell subsets. TCRdb analysed the UMI-ligation and nested PCR reads with MiXCR anew, one entry per CDR3 protein. Here the sample spans tens of thousands of distinct CDR3 sequences, approximately 14% being singletons. The sample consisted of central memory CD4+ T cells from blood. These receptors all stem from a human donor in good health. Both conserved end residues are part of each CDR3. A D gene is named only where the DNA matches it firmly.

D: NA; V: TRBV1; J: TRBJ2-1; CDR3: CTSSLTSGSLDEQFF
D: TRBD2; V: TRBV7-2; J: TRBJ2-5; CDR3: CASRGRSGSGETQYF
D: NA; V: TRBV29-1; J: TRBJ1-2; CDR3: CSVVPPGNDGYTF
D: NA; V: TRBV20-1; J: TRBJ1-1; CDR3: CSARDVQREAFF
D: TRBD2; V: TRBV6-2/TRBV6-3; J: TRBJ2-1; CDR3: CASSVAGGSQQFF
D: TRBD2; V: TRBV20-1; J: TRBJ2-1; CDR3: CSARTGGGREQFF
D: NA; V: TRBV10-3; J: TRBJ2-3; CDR3: CATKGGVGDTQYF
D: NA; V: TRBV28; J: TRBJ1-6; CDR3: CASGTQGISSYNSPLHF
D: NA; V: TRBV6-5; J: TRBJ2-6; CDR3: CASSYSAGGSGANVLTF
D: NA; V: TRBV7-9; J: TRBJ2-6; CDR3: CASSFGTANVLTF
D: NA; V: TRBV5-4; J: TRBJ2-7; CDR3: CAGGKAGSYEQYF
D: NA; V: TRBV29-1; J: TRBJ1-1; CDR3: CSGRGGTEAFF
D: NA; V: TRBV29-1; J: TRBJ2-6; CDR3: CSVAWFSGANVLTF
D: TRBD1; V: TRBV2; J: TRBJ1-5; CDR3: CASRSTGNNQPQHF
D: NA; V: TRBV6-1; J: TRBJ2-7; CDR3: CASSEAGRPRGEQYF
D: NA; V: TRBV3-1; J: TRBJ2-2; CDR3: CASSRMDSNTGELFF
D: TRBD2; V: TRBV2; J: TRBJ2-3; CDR3: CASSRGVAGYTDTQYF
D: NA; V: TRBV11-3; J: TRBJ2-1; CDR3: CASSKAPATNEQFF
D: NA; V: TRBV18; J: TRBJ1-6; CDR3: CASTPGPNNSPLHF
D: TRBD1; V: TRBV7-3; J: TRBJ2-1; CDR3: CASSPVPGQGHEQFF
D: TRBD1; V: TRBV12-3/TRBV12-4; J: TRBJ2-5; CDR3: CASSLSAGQGETQYF
D: NA; V: TRBV10-3; J: TRBJ1-1; CDR3: CAIRATANTEAFF
D: NA; V: TRBV25-1; J: TRBJ1-2; CDR3: CASKFAGNSGYTF
D: NA; V: TRBV14; J: TRBJ2-7; CDR3: CASSPSSGLRQQYF
D: NA; V: TRBV25-1; J: TRBJ1-5; CDR3: CARSGGHALGGPQHF
D: NA; V: TRBV28; J: TRBJ2-1; CDR3: CASSPRYEQFF
D: TRBD1; V: TRBV29-1; J: TRBJ2-7; CDR3: CSVATNRGSEQYF
D: NA; V: TRBV7-2; J: TRBJ1-5; CDR3: CASSLVSYGNQPQHF